This T cell receptor beta chain appears in the sequencing data of a study of T cell responses to AZD1222 COVID-19 vaccine. Overall study results and limits: Among vaccine-associated CD4 TCRs, coverage spanned spike, with dominance at 160-218 and 743-854. Spike-specific TCR repertoires showed rising breadth and depth after two AZD1222 doses. As reported, nearly half of all spike-specific TCRs target variant regions that are unmutated. There were mostly white British donors and more females than males, and clonal diversity was possibly underestimated.

Repertoires were generated with immunoSEQ multiplex PCR, while TCRdb's copy carries only in-frame clones and drops some. The top ten hold approximately 13% of the sample, which has 75,000 to 95,000 clones, more than 75% seen once. This clone was found once. Its antigen is not identified. Germline CDR1 is SGDLS and CDR2 is YYNGEE. Trimming stripped 4 bases from V and 7 bases from J, with 8 bases between. The CDR3 is made up of 11 amino acids. The receptor's source is an adult in good health. The chain uses TRBV9 and TRBJ1-1; no clear D. The sample consisted of peripheral blood, taken on day 0 of AZD1222 vaccination. The chain's CDR3 is CASSILSEAFF. The CDR3 DNA reads as TGTGCCAGCAGCATACTTAGTGAAGCTTTCTTT.